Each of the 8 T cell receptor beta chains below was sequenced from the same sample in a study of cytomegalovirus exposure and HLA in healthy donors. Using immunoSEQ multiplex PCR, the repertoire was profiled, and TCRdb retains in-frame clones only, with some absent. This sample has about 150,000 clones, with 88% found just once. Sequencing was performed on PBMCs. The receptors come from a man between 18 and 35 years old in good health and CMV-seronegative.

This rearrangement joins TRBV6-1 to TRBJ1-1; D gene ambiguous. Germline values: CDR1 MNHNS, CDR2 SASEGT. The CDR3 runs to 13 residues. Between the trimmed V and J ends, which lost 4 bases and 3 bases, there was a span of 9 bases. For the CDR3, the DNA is TGTGCCAGCAGTGTCCTGAGGCACACTGAAGCTTTCTTT. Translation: CASSVLRHTEAFF.

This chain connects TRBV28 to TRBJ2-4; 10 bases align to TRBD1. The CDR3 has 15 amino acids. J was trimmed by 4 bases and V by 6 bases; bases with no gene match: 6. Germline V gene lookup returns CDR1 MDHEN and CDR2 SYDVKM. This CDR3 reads CASSPAGQGKNIQYF. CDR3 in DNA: TGTGCCAGCAGCCCCGCGGGACAGGGGAAAAACATTCAGTACTTC.

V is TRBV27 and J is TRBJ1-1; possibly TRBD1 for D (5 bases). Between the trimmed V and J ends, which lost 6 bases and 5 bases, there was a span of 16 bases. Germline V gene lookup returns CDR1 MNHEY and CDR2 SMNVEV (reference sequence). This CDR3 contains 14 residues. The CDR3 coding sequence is TGTGCCAGCAGCCAACGGGGGGAGTGGACTGAAGCTTTCTTT. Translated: CASSQRGEWTEAFF.

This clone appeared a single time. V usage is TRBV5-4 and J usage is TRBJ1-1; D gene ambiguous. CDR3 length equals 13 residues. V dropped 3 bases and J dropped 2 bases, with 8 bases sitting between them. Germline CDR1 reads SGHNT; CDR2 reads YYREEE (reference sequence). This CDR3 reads CASSSRDNTEAFF. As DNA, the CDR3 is TGTGCCAGCAGCTCGAGGGATAACACTGAAGCTTTCTTT.

CDR3 nucleotides: TGTGCCAGCAGTGCGACAGGGTTGTACACCAAAAGCTCTGGGGCCAACGTCCTGACTTTC. This sequence encodes CASSATGLYTKSSGANVLTF. The chain links TRBV28 to TRBJ2-6; 7 bases match TRBD1. The ends lost 5 bases at V and 0 bases at J; junction bases unmatched: 16. In germline, CDR1 is MDHEN, CDR2 SYDVKM. The CDR3 spans 20 residues.

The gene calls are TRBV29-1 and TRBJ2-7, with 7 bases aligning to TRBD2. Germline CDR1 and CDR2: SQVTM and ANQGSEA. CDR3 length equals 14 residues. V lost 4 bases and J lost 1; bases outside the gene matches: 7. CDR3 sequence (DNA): TGCAGCGTTGTGCTAGCGGAAGGATCCTACGAGCAGTACTTC. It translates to CSVVLAEGSYEQYF.

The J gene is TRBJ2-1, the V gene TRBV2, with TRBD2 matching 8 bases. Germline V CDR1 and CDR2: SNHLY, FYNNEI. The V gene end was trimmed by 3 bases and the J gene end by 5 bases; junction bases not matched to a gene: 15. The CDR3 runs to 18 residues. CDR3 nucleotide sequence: TGTGCCAGCAGTGACGAGGACCGGGGGGGGTACACCAACAATGAGCAGTTCTTC. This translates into CASSDEDRGGYTNNEQFF.

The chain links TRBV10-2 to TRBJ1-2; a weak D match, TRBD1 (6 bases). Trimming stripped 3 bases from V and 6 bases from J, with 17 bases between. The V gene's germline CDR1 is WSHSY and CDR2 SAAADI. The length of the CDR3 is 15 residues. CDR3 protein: CASSERAAQGHGYTF. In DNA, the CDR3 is TGCGCCAGCAGTGAAAGGGCAGCCCAGGGGCATGGCTACACCTTC.